Listed below are T cell receptor beta chains from one sample, sequenced in a study of Ad26.COV2.S vaccination and SARS-CoV-2 variants. Measured with immunoSEQ multiplex PCR; TCRdb has only the in-frame clones, and not every one. The repertoire has around 300,000 clones, around 89% of them found once; the top ten carry 6.4%. Sequencing was performed on peripheral blood, taken in a trial of Ad26.COV2.S vaccine versus placebo. These receptors came from a person between 18 and 65 years old who received the Ad26.COV2.S COVID-19 vaccine or a placebo. Both conserved end residues are part of each CDR3. D genes are given only for firm matches. Clone size is stated in some rows and not others, as once, few, many or a class when expanded.

D gene	clone size	V gene	J gene	CDR3 DNA	CDR3 protein
-	-	TRBV6-1	TRBJ1-2	TGTGCCAGCAGTGAACAGGGGCGCTTAGCGTATGGCTACACCTTC	CASSEQGRLAYGYTF
-	once	TRBV11-3	TRBJ2-2	TGTGCCAGCAGCTCGAAGCGGAACACCGGGGAGCTGTTTTTT	CASSSKRNTGELFF
-	-	TRBV9	TRBJ2-2	TGTGCCAGCAGCGTATTCGACGGGGACACCGGGGAGCTGTTTTTT	CASSVFDGDTGELFF
TRBD1	-	TRBV3-1/TRBV3-2	TRBJ1-1	TGTGCCAGCAGCCAATCGTTAACCGGGACAGGGTCTTTGACTTTCTTT	CASSQSLTGTGSLTFF
-	-	TRBV5-4	TRBJ2-7	TGTGCCAGCAGACTCCGGGATCAGGAATTCGAGCAGTACTTC	CASRLRDQEFEQYF
-	-	TRBV29-1	TRBJ1-1	TGCAGCGTTGCGGGCAGCTTTCACACTGAAGCTTTCTTT	CSVAGSFHTEAFF
-	-	TRBV18	TRBJ2-2	TGTGCCAGCTCACCGTCCTCAGGGTCGAACACCGGGGAGCTGTTTTTT	CASSPSSGSNTGELFF
-	-	TRBV7-2	TRBJ1-4	TGTGCCAGCAGCGGGGCGCCTAATGAAAAACTGTTTTTT	CASSGAPNEKLFF
TRBD2	-	TRBV18	TRBJ2-3	TGTGCCAGCTCACCTACTAGCGGGAGAACAGATACGCAGTATTTT	CASSPTSGRTDTQYF
-	-	TRBV10-3	TRBJ2-5	TGTGCCATCAGTGATGGCCAGGGCTACCAAGAGACCCAGTACTTC	CAISDGQGYQETQYF
-	-	TRBV18	TRBJ1-5	TGTGCCAGCTCACCCCGAGATCAGCCCCAGCATTTT	CASSPRDQPQHF
-	-	TRBV5-6	TRBJ1-5	TGTGCCAGCAGCTTTACAGGGAGCTATAGCAATCAGCCCCAGCATTTT	CASSFTGSYSNQPQHF
-	-	TRBV6-1	TRBJ1-5	TGTGCCAGCAGTGAAGCAGGAGGGTTTCAGCCCCAGCATTTT	CASSEAGGFQPQHF
TRBD2	-	TRBV2	TRBJ2-1	TGTGCCAGCAGAGAGACTAGCGCGAGCTCCTACAATGAGCAGTTCTTC	CASRETSASSYNEQFF
-	-	TRBV28	TRBJ1-2	TGTGCCATTGCGACCGTTAACTATGGCTACACCTTC	CAIATVNYGYTF
TRBD2	-	TRBV19	TRBJ2-1	TGTGCCAGTAGTAAATCTAGCGGGGGCTACAATGAGCAGTTCTTC	CASSKSSGGYNEQFF
TRBD1	-	TRBV19	TRBJ1-5	TGTGCCAGCACTACGACAGGGAGTGACAATCAGCCCCAGCATTTT	CASTTTGSDNQPQHF
TRBD1	-	TRBV7-2	TRBJ2-2	TGTGCCAGCAGGCCCGGGACAGGGAACACCGGGGAGCTGTTTTTT	CASRPGTGNTGELFF
TRBD1	-	TRBV5-1	TRBJ2-5	TGCGCCAGCAGCTTGGAGGACAGGGAGGAGGAGACCCAGTACTTC	CASSLEDREEETQYF
TRBD1	-	TRBV6-5	TRBJ1-1	TGTGCCAGCAGGCGACAGGGAATGAACACTGAAGCTTTCTTT	CASRRQGMNTEAFF
TRBD2	-	TRBV5-4	TRBJ2-2	TGTGCCAGCAGGTTGACTAGCGGAGCGAACACCGGGGAGCTGTTTTTT	CASRLTSGANTGELFF
-	few	TRBV9	TRBJ2-2	TGTGCCAGCAGCACAGACTCCGGGGAGCTGTTTTTT	CASSTDSGELFF
-	many	TRBV28	TRBJ2-7	TGTGCCAGCAGAGGACCCGACAGTTCCTCCACCTACGAGCAGTACTTC	CASRGPDSSSTYEQYF
TRBD1	-	TRBV2	TRBJ1-2	TGTGCCAGCAGTGGGACAGGGGATGGCTACACCTTC	CASSGTGDGYTF
-	-	TRBV18	TRBJ2-3	TGTGCCAGCTCACGCAATCCGGGGACAGATACGCAGTATTTT	CASSRNPGTDTQYF
-	-	TRBV28	TRBJ2-5	TGTGCCAGCAGTTCGGGGGATCGGACCCAGTACTTC	CASSSGDRTQYF
TRBD1	-	TRBV6-4	TRBJ2-3	TGTGCCAGCAGTGACACAGGGGCCTCCACAGATACGCAGTATTTT	CASSDTGASTDTQYF
-	-	TRBV19	TRBJ2-1	TGTGCCAGTAGTAATATCGTGGGTCCCCGAGACAATGAGCAGTTCTTC	CASSNIVGPRDNEQFF
-	-	TRBV9	TRBJ2-1	TGTGCCAGCAGCCGAGGGTCGGGGAATGAGCAGTTCTTC	CASSRGSGNEQFF
-	-	TRBV11-2	TRBJ1-6	TGTGCCAGCAGCTTAGGGACTGGAGTGGGTATAGGTAATTCACCCCTCCACTTT	CASSLGTGVGIGNSPLHF
-	-	TRBV11-3	TRBJ2-1	TGTGCCAGCAGCTTAGGCACGGGCCGATCAGACAATGAGCAGTTCTTC	CASSLGTGRSDNEQFF
TRBD1	-	TRBV7-9	TRBJ1-4	TGTGCCAGCAGCCCCCGGACAGGGCGACCTAATGAAAAACTGTTTTTT	CASSPRTGRPNEKLFF
TRBD1	-	TRBV5-6	TRBJ1-2	TGTGCCAGCAGCAGGGGGAGGGGGCGAGGCTATGGCTACACCTTC	CASSRGRGRGYGYTF
-	few	TRBV3-1/TRBV3-2	TRBJ1-2	TGTGCCAGCAGCCAAGGGGACTATGGCTACACCTTC	CASSQGDYGYTF
-	-	TRBV3-1/TRBV3-2	TRBJ1-5	TGTGCCAGCAGCCCAGACATCAATCAGCCCCAGCATTTT	CASSPDINQPQHF
TRBD2	-	TRBV7-9	TRBJ2-2	TGTGCCAGCAGCCAGGCGGGAGTAGGCACCGGGGAGCTGTTTTTT	CASSQAGVGTGELFF
-	-	TRBV15	TRBJ2-1	TGTGCCACCAGCAGAGATCCGGGGGGCGAGGAGCAGTTCTTC	CATSRDPGGEEQFF
TRBD1	once	TRBV23-1	TRBJ1-5	TGCGCCAGCCCACCTAGGACAGGGCCAAATCAGCCCCAGCATTTT	CASPPRTGPNQPQHF
-	-	TRBV7-2	TRBJ2-2	TGTGCCAGCAGCTTAGCAACGACCGGGGAGCTGTTTTTT	CASSLATTGELFF
TRBD1	-	TRBV10-2	TRBJ1-5	TGCGCCAGCAGTGACCGGGACAGGGATCAGCCCCAGCATTTT	CASSDRDRDQPQHF